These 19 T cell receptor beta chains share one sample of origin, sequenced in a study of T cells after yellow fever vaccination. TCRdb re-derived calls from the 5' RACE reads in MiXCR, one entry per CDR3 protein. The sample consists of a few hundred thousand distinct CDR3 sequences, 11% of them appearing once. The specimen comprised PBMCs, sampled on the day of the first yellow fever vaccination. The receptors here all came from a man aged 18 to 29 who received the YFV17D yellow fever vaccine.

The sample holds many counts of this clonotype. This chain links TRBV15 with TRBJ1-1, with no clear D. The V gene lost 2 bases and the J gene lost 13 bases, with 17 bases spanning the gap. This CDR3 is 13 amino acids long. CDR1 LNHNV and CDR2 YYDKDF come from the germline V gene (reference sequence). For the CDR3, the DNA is TGTGCCACCAGCAGACGAGGAACGCCTGACGTTTTCTTT. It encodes CATSRRGTPDVFF. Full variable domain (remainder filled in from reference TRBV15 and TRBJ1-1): DAMVIQNPRYQVTQFGKPVTLSCSQTLNHNVMYWYQQKSSQAPKLLFHYYDKDFNNEADTPDNFQSRRPNTSFCFLDIRSPGLGDTAMYLCATSRRGTPDVFFGQGTRLTVV.

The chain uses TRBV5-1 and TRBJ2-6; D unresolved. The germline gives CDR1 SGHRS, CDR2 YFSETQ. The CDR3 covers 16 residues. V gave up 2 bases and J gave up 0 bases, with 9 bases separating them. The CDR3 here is CASSLTVVSGANVLTF. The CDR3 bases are TGCGCCAGCAGCTTAACCGTAGTCTCTGGGGCCAACGTCCTGACTTTC.

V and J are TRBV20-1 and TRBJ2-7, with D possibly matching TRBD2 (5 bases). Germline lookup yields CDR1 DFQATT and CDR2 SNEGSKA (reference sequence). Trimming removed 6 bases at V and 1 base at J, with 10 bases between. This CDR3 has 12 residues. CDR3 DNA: TGCAGTGCGGCGGGCTCTTCCTACGAGCAGTACTTC. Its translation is CSAAGSSYEQYF.

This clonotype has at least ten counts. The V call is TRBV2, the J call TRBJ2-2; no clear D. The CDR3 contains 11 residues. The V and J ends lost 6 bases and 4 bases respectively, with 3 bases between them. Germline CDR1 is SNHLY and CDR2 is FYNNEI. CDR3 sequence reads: CASSVTGELFF. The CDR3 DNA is TGTGCCAGCAGCGTCACCGGGGAGCTGTTTTTT.

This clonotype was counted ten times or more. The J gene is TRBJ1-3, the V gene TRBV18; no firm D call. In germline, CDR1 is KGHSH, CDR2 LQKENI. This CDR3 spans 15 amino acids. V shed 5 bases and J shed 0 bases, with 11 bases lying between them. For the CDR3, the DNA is TGTGCCAGCTCAGGGAGCGGCCGCTCTGGAAACACCATATATTTT. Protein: CASSGSGRSGNTIYF.

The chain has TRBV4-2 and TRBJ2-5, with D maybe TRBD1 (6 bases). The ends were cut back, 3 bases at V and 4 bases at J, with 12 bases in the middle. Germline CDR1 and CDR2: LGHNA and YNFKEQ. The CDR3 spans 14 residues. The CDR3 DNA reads TGTGCCAGCAGCCACGACAGGTTGGCAGAGACCCAGTACTTC. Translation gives CASSHDRLAETQYF.

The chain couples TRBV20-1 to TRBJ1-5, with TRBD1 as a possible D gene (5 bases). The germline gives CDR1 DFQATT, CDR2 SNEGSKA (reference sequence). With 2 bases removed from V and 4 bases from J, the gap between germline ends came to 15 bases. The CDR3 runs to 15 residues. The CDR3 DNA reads TGCAGTGCTAGATCACCGGGACCGAGGAATCAGCCCCAGCATTTT. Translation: CSARSPGPRNQPQHF.

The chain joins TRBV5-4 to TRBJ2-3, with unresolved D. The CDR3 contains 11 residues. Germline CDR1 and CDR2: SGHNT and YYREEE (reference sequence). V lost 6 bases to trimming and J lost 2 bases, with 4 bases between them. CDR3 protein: CASKNTDTQYF. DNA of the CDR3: TGTGCCAGCAAGAACACAGATACGCAGTATTTT.

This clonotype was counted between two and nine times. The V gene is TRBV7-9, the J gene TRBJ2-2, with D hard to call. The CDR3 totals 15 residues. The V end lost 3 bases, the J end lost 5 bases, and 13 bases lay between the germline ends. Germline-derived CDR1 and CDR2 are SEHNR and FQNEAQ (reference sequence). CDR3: CASSFGPAETGELFF. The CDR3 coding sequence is TGTGCCAGCAGCTTTGGGCCTGCCGAAACCGGGGAGCTGTTTTTT.

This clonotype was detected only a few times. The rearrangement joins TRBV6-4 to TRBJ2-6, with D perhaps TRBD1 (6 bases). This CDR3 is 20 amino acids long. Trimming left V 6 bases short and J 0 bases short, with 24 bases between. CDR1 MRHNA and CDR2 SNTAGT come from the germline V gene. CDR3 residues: CASSGQRLQALHSGANVLTF. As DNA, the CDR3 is TGTGCCAGCAGCGGACAGAGATTACAGGCGTTGCACTCTGGGGCCAACGTCCTGACTTTC.

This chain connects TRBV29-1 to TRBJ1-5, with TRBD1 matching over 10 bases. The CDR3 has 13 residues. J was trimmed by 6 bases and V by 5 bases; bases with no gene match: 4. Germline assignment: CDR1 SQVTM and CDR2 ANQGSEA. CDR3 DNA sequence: TGCAGCGTTATGACAGGGGGCTTTCAGCCCCAGCATTTT. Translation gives CSVMTGGFQPQHF. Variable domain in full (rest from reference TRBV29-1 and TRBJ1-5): SAVISQKPSRDICQRGTSLTIQCQVDSQVTMMFWYRQQPGQSLTLIATANQGSEATYESGFVIDKFPISRPNLTFSTLTVSNMSPEDSSIYLCSVMTGGFQPQHFGDGTRLSIL.

The CDR3 nucleotides are TGCGCCAGCAGCCCGGGGGGGACGGAAGATACGCAGTATTTT. Its protein product is CASSPGGTEDTQYF. This chain links TRBV5-1 with TRBJ2-3; 8 bases match TRBD2. The length of the CDR3 is 14 residues. The germline V gene encodes CDR1 SGHRS and CDR2 YFSETQ. Trimming took 4 bases from V and 5 from J; bases not matched to a gene: 6.

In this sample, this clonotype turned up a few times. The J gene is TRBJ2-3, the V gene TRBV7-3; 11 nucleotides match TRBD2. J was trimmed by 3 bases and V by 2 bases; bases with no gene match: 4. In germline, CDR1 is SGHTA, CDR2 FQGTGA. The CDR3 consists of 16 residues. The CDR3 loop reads CASSLVAGGATDTQYF. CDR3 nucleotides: TGTGCCAGCAGCTTAGTAGCGGGGGGGGCAACAGATACGCAGTATTTT.

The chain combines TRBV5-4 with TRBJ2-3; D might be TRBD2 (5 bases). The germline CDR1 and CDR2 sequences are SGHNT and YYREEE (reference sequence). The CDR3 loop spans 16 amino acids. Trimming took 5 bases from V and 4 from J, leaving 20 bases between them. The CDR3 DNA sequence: TGTGCCAGCAGTTTCGCCCCGGGAACCGAGTCAGATACGCAGTATTTT. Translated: CASSFAPGTESDTQYF.

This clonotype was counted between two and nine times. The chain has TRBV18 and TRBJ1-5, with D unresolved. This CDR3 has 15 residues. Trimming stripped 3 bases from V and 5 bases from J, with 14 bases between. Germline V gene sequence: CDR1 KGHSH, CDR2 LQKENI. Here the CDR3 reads CASSPKLGRDQPQHF. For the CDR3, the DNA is TGTGCCAGCTCACCGAAACTTGGAAGGGATCAGCCCCAGCATTTT.

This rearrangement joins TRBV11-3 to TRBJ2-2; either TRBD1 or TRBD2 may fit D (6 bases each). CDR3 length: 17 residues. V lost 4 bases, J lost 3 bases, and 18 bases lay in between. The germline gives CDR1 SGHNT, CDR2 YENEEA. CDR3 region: CASSSRWGADYTGELFF. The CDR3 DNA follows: TGTGCCAGCAGCTCCCGGTGGGGGGCGGATTACACCGGGGAGCTGTTTTTT. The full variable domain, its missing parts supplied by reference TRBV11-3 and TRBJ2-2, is EAGVVQSPRYKIIEKKQPVAFWCNPISGHNTLYWYLQNLGQGPELLIRYENEEAVDDSQLPKDRFSAERLKGVDSTLKIQPAELGDSAVYLCASSSRWGADYTGELFFGEGSRLTVL.

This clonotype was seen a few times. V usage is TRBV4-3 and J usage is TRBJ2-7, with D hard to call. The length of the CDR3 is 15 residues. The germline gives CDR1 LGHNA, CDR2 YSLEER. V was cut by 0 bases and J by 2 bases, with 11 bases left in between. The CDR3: CASSQELRLTYEQYF. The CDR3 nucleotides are TGCGCCAGCAGCCAAGAACTAAGGCTTACCTACGAGCAGTACTTC.

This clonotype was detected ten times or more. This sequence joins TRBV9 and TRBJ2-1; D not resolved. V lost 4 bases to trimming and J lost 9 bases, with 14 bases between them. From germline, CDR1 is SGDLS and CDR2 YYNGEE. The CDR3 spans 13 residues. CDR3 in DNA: TGTGCCAGCAGCCCCCGGTCCGCCACTGAGCAGTTCTTC. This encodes CASSPRSATEQFF.

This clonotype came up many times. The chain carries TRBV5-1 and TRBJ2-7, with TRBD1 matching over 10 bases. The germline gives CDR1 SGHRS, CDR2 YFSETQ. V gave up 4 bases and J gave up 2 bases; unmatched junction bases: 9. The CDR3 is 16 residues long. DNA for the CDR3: TGCGCCAGCAGCACCCTACCGGGACAGGGGACCTACGAGCAGTACTTC. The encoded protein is CASSTLPGQGTYEQYF.